Here is one TCR beta chain with its context. This specimen belongs to a study of blood T cells in healthy people across ages. Germline-derived CDR1 and CDR2 are MNHEY and SVGEGT. The CDR3 is 13 residues long. V lost 6 bases and J lost 1, with 10 bases in between. Primed by a sample-barcoded 5' primer and a J-beta primer mix, a second PCR proceeded for 7 to 11 cycles. TCRdb analysed the 5' RACE reads with MiXCR anew, one entry per CDR3 protein. The data show around 800,000 distinct CDR3 sequences, about 26% seen once. The sample was also linked to a second study, of T cells of mothers and their children.

The receptor was isolated from a boy between 5 and 17 years old in good health. The chain carries TRBV6-2 or TRBV6-3 and TRBJ2-7, with D possibly being TRBD1 (6 bases). Specimen: blood. This chain's CDR3 is CASRQGTSYEQYF. The CDR3 DNA reads TGTGCCAGCAGGCAGGGGACATCCTACGAGCAGTACTTC.